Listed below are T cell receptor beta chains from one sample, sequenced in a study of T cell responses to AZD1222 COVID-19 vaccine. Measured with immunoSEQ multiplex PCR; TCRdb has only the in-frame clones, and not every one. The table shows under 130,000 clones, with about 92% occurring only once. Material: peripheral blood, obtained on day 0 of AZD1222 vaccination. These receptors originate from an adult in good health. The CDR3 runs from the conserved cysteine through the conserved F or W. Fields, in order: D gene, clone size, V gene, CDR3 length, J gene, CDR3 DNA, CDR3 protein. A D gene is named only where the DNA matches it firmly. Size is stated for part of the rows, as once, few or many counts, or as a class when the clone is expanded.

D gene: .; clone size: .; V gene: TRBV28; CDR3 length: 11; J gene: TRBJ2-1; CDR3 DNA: TGTGCCAGCGTTTCCTACAATGAGCAGTTCTTC; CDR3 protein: CASVSYNEQFF
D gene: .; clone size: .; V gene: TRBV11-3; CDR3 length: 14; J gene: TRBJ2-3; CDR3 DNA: TGTGCCAGCAGCTCGATAGGGAGCACAGATACGCAGTATTTT; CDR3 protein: CASSSIGSTDTQYF
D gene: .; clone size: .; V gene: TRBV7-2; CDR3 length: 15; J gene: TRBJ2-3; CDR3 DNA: TGTGCCAGCAGCTTAGGACTCCCAGGGACAGATACGCAGTATTTT; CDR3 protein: CASSLGLPGTDTQYF
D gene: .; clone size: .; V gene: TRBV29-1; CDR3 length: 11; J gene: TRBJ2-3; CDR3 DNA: TGCAGCGTTGAGTTTACAGATACGCAGTATTTT; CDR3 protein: CSVEFTDTQYF
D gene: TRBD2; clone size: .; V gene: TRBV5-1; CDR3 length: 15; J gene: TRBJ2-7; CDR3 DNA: TGCGCCAGCAGCTCCGGGACTAGCGACGGGGTAGCGCAGTACTTC; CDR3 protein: CASSSGTSDGVAQYF
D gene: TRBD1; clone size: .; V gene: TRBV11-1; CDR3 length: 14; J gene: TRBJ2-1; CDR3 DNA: TGTGCCAGCAGCTTAGCCGGACAGGGGATGGAGCAGTTCTTC; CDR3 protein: CASSLAGQGMEQFF
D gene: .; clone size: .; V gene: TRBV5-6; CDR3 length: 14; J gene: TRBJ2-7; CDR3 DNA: TGTGCCAGCAGCCTCCTACGCCGAACCTACGAGCAGTACTTC; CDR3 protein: CASSLLRRTYEQYF
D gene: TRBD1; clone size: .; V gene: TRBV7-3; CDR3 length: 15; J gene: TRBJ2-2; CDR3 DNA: TGTGCCAGCAGCCTAAGGACAGGGAACACCGGGGAGCTGTTTTTT; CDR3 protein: CASSLRTGNTGELFF
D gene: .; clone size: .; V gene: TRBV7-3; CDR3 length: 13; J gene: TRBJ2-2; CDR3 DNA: TGTGCCAGCAGCCCCGTAGACGGCGGGGAGCTGTTTTTT; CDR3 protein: CASSPVDGGELFF
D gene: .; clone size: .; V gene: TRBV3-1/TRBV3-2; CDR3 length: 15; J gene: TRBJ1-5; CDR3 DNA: TGTGCCAGCAGCCAATCGGGGGATAGCAATCAGCCCCAGCATTTT; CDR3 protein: CASSQSGDSNQPQHF
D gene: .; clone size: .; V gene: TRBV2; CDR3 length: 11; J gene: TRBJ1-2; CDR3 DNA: TGTGCCAGCACAAACAGGAATGGCTACACCTTC; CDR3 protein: CASTNRNGYTF
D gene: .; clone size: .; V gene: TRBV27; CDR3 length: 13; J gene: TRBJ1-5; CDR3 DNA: TGTGCCAGCAGTTTTTATAGCAATCAGCCCCAGCATTTT; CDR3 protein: CASSFYSNQPQHF
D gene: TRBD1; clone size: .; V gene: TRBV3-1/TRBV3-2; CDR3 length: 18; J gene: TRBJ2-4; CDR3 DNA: TGTGCCAGCAGCCAAGAAGAGGACAGGAACACAGCCAAAAACATTCAGTACTTC; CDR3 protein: CASSQEEDRNTAKNIQYF
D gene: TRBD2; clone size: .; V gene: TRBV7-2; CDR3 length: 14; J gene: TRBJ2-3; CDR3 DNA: TGTGCCAGCAGACCGGGACTAGCCACAGATACGCAGTATTTT; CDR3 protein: CASRPGLATDTQYF
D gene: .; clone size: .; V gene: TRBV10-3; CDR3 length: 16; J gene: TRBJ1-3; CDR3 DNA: TGTGCCATCAGAGACCCGGGAGACGTCTCTGGAAACACCATATATTTT; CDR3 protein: CAIRDPGDVSGNTIYF
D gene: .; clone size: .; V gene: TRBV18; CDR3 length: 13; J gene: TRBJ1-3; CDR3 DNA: TGTGCCAGCTCACTAGGTGCCGGAAACACCATATATTTT; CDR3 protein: CASSLGAGNTIYF
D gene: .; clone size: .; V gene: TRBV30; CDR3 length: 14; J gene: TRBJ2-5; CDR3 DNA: TGTGCCTGGACCCGGCTAGGTTTATCGGAGACCCAGTACTTC; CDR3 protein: CAWTRLGLSETQYF
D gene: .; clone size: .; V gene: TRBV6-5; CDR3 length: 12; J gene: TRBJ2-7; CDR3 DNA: TGTGCCAGCCACGGGAGCGCATACGAGCAGTACTTC; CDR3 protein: CASHGSAYEQYF
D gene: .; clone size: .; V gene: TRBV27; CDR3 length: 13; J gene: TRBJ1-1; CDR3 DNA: TGTGCCAGCAATAAACATAGCAACACTGAAGCTTTCTTT; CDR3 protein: CASNKHSNTEAFF
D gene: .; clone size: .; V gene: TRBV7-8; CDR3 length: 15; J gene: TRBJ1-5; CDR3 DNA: TGTGCCAGCAGCTTAGGAGGTAGGGACAATCAGCCCCAGCATTTT; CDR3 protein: CASSLGGRDNQPQHF
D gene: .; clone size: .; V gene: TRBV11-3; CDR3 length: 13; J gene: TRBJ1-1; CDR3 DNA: TGTGCCAGCAGCTTCCGGGCATACACTGAAGCTTTCTTT; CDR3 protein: CASSFRAYTEAFF
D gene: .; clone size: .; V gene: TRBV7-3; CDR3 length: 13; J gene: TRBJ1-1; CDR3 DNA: TGTGCCAGCAGCTTAAGGACGAACACTGAAGCTTTCTTT; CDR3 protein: CASSLRTNTEAFF
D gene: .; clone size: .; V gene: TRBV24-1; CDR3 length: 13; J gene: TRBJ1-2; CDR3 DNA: TGTGCCACCCCGACCCTCGCAATTTATGGCTACACCTTC; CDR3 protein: CATPTLAIYGYTF
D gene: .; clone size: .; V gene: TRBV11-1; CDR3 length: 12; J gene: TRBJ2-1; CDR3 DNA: TGTGCCAGCAGCCCGGAACTCAATGAGCAGTTCTTC; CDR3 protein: CASSPELNEQFF
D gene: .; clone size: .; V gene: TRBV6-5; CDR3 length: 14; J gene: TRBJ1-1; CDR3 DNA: TGTGCCAGCAGTTACGGATATAAGAACACTGAAGCTTTCTTT; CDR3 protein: CASSYGYKNTEAFF
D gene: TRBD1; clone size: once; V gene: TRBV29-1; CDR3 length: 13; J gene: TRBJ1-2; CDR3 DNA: TGCAGCGTTGTGGGACAGGAAAGATATGGCTACACCTTC; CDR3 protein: CSVVGQERYGYTF
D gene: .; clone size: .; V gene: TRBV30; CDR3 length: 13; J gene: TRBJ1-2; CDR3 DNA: TGTGCCTGGAGTACAGGTGATCTGGGCGGCTACACCTTC; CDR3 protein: CAWSTGDLGGYTF
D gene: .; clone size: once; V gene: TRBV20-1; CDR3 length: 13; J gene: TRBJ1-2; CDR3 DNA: TGCAGTGCTAGTGAGACAGCGAACTATGGCTACACCTTC; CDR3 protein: CSASETANYGYTF
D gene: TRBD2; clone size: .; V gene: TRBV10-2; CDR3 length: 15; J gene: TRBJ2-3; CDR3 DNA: TGCGCCAGCAGGGATACTAGCGGGAGCAGGGGTACGCAGTATTTT; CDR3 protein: CASRDTSGSRGTQYF
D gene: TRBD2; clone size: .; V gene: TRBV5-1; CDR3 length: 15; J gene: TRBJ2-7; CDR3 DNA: TGCGCCAGCGGGAATCCGGGACTAGCGGGTGACGAGCAGTACTTC; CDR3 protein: CASGNPGLAGDEQYF
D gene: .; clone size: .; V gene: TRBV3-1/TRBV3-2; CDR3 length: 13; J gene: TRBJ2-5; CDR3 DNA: TGTGCCAGCAGCCAAGATGGGGGTGAGACCCAGTACTTC; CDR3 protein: CASSQDGGETQYF
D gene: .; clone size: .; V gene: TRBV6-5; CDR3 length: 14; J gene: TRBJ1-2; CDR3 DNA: TGTGCCAGCAGTACAGAACAGGGCTCCTTTGGCTACACCTTC; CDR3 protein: CASSTEQGSFGYTF
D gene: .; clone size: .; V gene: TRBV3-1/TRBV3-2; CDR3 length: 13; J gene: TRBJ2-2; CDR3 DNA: TGTGCCAGCAGCCAGCTCGACACCGGGGAGCTGTTTTTT; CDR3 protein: CASSQLDTGELFF
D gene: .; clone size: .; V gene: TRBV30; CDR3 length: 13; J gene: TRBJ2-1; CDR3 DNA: TGTGCCTGGAATAGCGTAATATACAATGAGCAGTTCTTC; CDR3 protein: CAWNSVIYNEQFF
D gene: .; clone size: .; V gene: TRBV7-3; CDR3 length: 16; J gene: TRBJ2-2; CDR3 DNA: TGTGCCAGCAGCTTAAGTGGACTACTGGACACCGGGGAGCTGTTTTTT; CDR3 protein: CASSLSGLLDTGELFF
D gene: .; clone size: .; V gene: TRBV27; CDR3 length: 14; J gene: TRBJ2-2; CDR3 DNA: TGTGCCAGCAGCAGATCGTTGAACACCGGGGAGCTGTTTTTT; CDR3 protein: CASSRSLNTGELFF
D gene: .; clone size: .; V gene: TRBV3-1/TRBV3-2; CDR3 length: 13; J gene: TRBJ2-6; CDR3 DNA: TGTGCCAGCCGGGTAGCTGGGGCCAACGTCCTGACTTTC; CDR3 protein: CASRVAGANVLTF
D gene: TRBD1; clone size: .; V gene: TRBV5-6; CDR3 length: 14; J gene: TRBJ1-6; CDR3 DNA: TGTGCCAGCAGCTTGAACAGGGGGAGTTCACCCCTCCACTTT; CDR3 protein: CASSLNRGSSPLHF
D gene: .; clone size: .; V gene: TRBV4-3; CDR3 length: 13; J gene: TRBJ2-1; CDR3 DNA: TGCGCCAGCAGCCAAGCCCCAGGGCGGGAGCAGTTCTTC; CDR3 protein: CASSQAPGREQFF
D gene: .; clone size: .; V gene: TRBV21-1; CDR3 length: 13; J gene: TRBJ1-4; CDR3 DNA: TGTGCCAGCAGAGAGGGGGTGAGGGAAAAACTGTTTTTT; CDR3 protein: CASREGVREKLFF
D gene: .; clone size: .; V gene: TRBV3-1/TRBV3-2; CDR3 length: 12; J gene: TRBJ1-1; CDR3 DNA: TGTGCCTGCAGGGGTTGGGGCACTGAAGCTTTCTTT; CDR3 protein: CACRGWGTEAFF